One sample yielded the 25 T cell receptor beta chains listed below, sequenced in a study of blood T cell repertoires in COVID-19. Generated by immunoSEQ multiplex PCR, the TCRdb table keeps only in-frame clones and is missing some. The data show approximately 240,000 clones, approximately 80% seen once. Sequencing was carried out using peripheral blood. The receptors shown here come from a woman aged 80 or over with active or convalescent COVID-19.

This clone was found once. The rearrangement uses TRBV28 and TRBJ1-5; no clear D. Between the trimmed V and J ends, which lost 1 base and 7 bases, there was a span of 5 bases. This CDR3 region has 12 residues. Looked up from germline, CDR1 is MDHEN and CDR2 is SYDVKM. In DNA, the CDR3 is TGTGCCAGCAGTTTATCACACCAGCCCCAGCATTTT. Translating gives CASSLSHQPQHF.

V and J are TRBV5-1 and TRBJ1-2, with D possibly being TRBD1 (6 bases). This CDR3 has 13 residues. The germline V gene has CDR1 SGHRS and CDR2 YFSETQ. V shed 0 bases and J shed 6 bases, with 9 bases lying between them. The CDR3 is CASSLVPGDGYTF. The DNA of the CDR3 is TGCGCCAGCAGCTTGGTCCCAGGGGATGGCTACACCTTC.

This CDR3 is CASIRLFSTDTQYF. DNA for the CDR3: TGTGCCAGCATTAGACTTTTTAGCACAGATACGCAGTATTTT. The V and J genes are TRBV7-9 and TRBJ2-3; no reliable D call. Looked up from germline, CDR1 is SEHNR and CDR2 is FQNEAQ (reference sequence). The germline V and J ends were trimmed by 7 bases and 0 bases, with 11 bases remaining between them. The CDR3 sequence is 14 residues long.

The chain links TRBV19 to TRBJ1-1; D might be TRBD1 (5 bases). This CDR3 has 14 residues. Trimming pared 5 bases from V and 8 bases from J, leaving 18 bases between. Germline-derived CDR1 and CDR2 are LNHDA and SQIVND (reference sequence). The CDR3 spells CASSDRWQGAEAFF. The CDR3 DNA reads TGTGCCAGTAGTGACCGTTGGCAGGGTGCCGAAGCTTTCTTT.

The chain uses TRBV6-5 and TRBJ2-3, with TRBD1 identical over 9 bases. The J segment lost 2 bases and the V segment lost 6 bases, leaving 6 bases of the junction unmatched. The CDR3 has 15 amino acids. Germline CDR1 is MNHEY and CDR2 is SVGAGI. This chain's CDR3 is CASSYRGRDTDTQYF. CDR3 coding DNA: TGTGCCAGCAGCTACAGGGGGCGCGACACAGATACGCAGTATTTT.

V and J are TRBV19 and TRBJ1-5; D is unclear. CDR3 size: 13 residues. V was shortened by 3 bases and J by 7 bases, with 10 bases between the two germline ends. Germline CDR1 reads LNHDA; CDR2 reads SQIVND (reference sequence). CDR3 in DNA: TGTGCCAGTAGTATCCATTCGCGGCAGCCCCAGCATTTT. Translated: CASSIHSRQPQHF.

The CDR3 loop is CASRAPNEKLFF. In DNA, the CDR3 is TGTGCCAGCAGAGCCCCAAATGAAAAACTGTTTTTT. The chain combines TRBV28 with TRBJ1-4; unclear D gene. The V end lost 6 bases, the J end lost 5 bases, and 7 bases lay between the germline ends. CDR1 is MDHEN, CDR2 SYDVKM, per germline. The CDR3 has 12 amino acids.

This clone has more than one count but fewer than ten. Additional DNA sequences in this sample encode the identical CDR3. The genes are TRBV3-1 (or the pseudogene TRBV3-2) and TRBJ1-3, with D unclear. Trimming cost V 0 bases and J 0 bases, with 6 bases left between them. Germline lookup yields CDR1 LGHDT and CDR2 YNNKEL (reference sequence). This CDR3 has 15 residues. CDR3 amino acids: CASSQETSSGNTIYF. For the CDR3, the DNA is TGTGCCAGCAGCCAAGAGACAAGCTCTGGAAACACCATATATTTT.

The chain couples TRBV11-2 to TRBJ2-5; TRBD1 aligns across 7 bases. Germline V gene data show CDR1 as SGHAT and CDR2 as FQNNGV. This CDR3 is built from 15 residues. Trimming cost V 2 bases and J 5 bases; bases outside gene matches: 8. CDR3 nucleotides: TGTGCCAGCAGCTTAAGACAGGGAAAGAGTGAGACCCAGTACTTC. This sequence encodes CASSLRQGKSETQYF. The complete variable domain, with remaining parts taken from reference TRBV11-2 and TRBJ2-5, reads EAGVAQSPRYKIIEKRQSVAFWCNPISGHATLYWYQQILGQGPKLLIQFQNNGVVDDSQLPKDRFSAERLKGVDSTLKIQPAKLEDSAVYLCASSLRQGKSETQYFGPGTRLLVL.

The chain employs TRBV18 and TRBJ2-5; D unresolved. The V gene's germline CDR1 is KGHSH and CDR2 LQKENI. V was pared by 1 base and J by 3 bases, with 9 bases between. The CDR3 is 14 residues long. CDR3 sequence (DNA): TGTGCCAGCTCACCACAAAGCCGGGAAGAGACCCAGTACTTC. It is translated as CASSPQSREETQYF.

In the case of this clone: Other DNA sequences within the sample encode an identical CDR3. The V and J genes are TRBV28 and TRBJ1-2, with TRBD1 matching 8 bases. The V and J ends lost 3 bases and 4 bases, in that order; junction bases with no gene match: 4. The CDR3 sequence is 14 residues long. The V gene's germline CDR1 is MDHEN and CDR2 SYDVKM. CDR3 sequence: CASSFPGQAYGYTF. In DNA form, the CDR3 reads TGTGCCAGCAGTTTTCCGGGACAGGCCTATGGCTACACCTTC.

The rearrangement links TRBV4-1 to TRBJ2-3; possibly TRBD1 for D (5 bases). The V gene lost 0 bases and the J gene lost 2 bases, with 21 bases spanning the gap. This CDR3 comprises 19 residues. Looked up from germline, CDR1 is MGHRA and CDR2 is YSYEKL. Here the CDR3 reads CASSQEFARRLRDTDTQYF. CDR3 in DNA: TGCGCCAGCAGCCAAGAGTTCGCCAGGCGACTCAGGGACACAGATACGCAGTATTTT.

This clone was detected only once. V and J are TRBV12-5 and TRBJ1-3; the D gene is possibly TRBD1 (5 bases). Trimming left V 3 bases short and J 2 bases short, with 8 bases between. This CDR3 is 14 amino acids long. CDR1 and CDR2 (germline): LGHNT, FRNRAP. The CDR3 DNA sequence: TGTGCTAGTGGTTTTGGGGGGGCTGGAAACACCATATATTTT. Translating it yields CASGFGGAGNTIYF.

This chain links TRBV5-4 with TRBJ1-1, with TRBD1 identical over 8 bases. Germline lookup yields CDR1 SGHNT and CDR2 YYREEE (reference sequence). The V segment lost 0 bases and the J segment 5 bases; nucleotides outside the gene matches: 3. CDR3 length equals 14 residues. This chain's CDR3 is CASSLDDRGTEAFF. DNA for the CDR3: TGTGCCAGCAGCTTGGATGACAGGGGTACTGAAGCTTTCTTT.

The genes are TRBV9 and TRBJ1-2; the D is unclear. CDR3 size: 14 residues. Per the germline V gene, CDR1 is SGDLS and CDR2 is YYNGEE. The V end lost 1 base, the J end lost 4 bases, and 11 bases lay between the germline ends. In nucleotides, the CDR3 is TGTGCCAGCAGCGTATCGGAGGGATCCTATGGCTACACCTTC. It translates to CASSVSEGSYGYTF.

The CDR3 spells CASNTGGSFLTGNTIYF. CDR3 nucleotide sequence: TGTGCCAGTAACACGGGGGGCAGCTTTCTTACTGGAAACACCATATATTTT. This rearrangement joins TRBV19 to TRBJ1-3; TRBD1 might be the D (6 bases). Trimming shortened V by 7 bases and J by 2 bases, and 21 bases separated the two germline ends. CDR3 length equals 17 residues. Looked up from germline, CDR1 is LNHDA and CDR2 is SQIVND (reference sequence).

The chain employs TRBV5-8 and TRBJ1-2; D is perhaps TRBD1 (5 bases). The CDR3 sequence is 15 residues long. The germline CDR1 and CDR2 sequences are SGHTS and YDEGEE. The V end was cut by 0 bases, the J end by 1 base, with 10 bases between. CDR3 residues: CASSLGQRVNYGYTF. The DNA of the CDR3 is TGTGCCAGCAGCTTGGGACAGCGAGTTAACTATGGCTACACCTTC.

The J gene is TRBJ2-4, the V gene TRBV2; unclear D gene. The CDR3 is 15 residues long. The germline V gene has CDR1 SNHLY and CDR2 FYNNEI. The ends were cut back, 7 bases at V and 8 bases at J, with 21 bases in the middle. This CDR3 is CASTVSRPKTDIQYF. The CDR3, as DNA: TGTGCCAGCACCGTGTCGCGGCCCAAAACGGACATTCAGTACTTC.

The CDR3 is CASSLGGATNEKLFF. The CDR3 coding sequence is TGTGCCAGCAGTTTGGGGGGGGCAACTAATGAAAAACTGTTTTTT. The rearrangement joins TRBV28 to TRBJ1-4, with TRBD1 as a possible D gene (5 bases). V shed 3 bases and J shed 0 bases, with 8 bases lying between them. In germline, CDR1 is MDHEN, CDR2 SYDVKM. The CDR3 contains 15 residues.

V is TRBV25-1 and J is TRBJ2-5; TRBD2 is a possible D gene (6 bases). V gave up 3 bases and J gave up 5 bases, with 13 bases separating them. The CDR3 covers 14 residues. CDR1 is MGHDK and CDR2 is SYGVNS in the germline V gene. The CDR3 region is CASSDGGLGETQYF. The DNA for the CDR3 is TGTGCCAGCAGTGACGGGGGTTTGGGGGAGACCCAGTACTTC. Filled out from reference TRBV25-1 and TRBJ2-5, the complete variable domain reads EADIYQTPRYLVIGTGKKITLECSQTMGHDKMYWYQQDPGMELHLIHYSYGVNSTEKGDLSSESTVSRIRTEHFPLTLESARPSHTSQYLCASSDGGLGETQYFGPGTRLLVL.

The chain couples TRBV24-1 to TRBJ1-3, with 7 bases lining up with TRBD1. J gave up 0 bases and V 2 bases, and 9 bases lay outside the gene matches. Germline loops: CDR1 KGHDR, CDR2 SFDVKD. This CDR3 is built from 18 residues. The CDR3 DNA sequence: TGTGCCACCAGTGATTCGTCCGGGACAGACCACTCTGGAAACACCATATATTTT. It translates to CATSDSSGTDHSGNTIYF.

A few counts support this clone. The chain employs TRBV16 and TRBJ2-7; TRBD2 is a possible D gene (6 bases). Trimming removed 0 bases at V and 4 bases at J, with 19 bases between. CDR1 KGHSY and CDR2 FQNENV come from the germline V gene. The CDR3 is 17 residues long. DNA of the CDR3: TGTGCCAGCAGCCAATCTCGGATGGGGAGGAGGGGATACGAGCAGTACTTC. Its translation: CASSQSRMGRRGYEQYF.

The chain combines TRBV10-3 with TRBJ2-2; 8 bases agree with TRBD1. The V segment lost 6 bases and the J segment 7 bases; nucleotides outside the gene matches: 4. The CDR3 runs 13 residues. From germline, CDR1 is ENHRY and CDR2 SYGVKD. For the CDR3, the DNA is TGTGCCATCAGCACAGGGGGGATCGGGGAGCTGTTTTTT. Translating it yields CAISTGGIGELFF.

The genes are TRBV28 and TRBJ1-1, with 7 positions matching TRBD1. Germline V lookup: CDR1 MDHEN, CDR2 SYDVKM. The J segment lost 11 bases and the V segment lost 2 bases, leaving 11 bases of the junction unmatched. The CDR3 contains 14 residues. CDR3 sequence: CASSLGTDPMRAFF. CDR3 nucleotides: TGTGCCAGCAGTTTAGGGACAGACCCCATGCGCGCTTTCTTT.

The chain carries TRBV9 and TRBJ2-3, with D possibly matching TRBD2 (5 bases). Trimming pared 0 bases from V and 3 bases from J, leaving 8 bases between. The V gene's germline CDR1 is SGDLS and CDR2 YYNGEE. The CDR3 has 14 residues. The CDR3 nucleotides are TGTGCCAGCAGCGTAGGGCTAGCTACAGATACGCAGTATTTT. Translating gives CASSVGLATDTQYF.